This TCR beta chain came from a study of glioma-infiltrating T cells after dendritic cell vaccination. V lost 0 bases and J lost 7, with 8 bases in between. The CDR3 extends over 12 amino acids. Germline V CDR1 and CDR2: SGHRS, YFSETQ. This clone was recorded once. The table came from immunoSEQ multiplex PCR; TCRdb's copy has only in-frame clones and leaves some out. The sample has 80,000 to 100,000 clones, 79% seen once. The chain is built from TRBV5-1 and TRBJ2-7, with D possibly being TRBD1 (6 bases). The material sequenced was blood, taken before dendritic cell vaccination. The TCR was taken from a human donor with glioblastoma. The CDR3 region has the DNA TGCGCCAGCAGCTTGGTCCAGGGGGAGCAGTACTTC. It is translated as CASSLVQGEQYF.